Sequencing of this T cell receptor (beta chain) was carried out in a study of T cell responses to AZD1222 COVID-19 vaccine. Analyses pooled second doses at about 4 or about 12 weeks. The germline V gene has CDR1 SGDLS and CDR2 YYNGEE. The CDR3 has 15 amino acids. Trimming removed 3 bases from V and 0 bases from J, with 12 bases in between. Some clones are missing from TCRdb's copy, which holds only in-frame ones; the method was immunoSEQ multiplex PCR. The repertoire holds roughly 110,000 clones, with around 92% as singletons. This chain uses TRBV9 with TRBJ1-1, with TRBD1 as a possible D gene (6 bases). This specimen was peripheral blood, taken 28 days after the second AZD1222 dose. The sequence was collected from an adult who received the AZD1222 COVID-19 vaccine. The CDR3 DNA is TGTGCCAGCAGCGGACGGACAGCAATGAACACTGAAGCTTTCTTT. It specifies CASSGRTAMNTEAFF.